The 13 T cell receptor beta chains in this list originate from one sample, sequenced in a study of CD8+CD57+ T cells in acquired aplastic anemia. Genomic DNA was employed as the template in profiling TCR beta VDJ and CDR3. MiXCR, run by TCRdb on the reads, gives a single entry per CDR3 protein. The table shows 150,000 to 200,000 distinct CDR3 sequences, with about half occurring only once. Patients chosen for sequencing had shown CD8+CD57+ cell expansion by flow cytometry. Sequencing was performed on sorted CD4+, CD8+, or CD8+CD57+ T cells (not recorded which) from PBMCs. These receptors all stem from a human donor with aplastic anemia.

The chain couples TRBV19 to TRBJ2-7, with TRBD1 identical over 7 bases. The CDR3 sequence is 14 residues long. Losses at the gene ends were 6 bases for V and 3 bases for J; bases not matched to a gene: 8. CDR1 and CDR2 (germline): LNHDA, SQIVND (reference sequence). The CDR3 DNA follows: TGTGCCAGTAGGCAGGGGGTGGGAATCTACGAGCAGTACTTC. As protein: CASRQGVGIYEQYF.

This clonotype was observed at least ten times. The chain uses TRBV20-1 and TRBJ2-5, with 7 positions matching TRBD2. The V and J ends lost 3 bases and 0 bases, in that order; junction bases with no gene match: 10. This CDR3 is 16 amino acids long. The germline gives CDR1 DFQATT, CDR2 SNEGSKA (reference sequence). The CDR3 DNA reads TGCAGTGCTAGGGGCCTGGCTAGCGGACACCAAGAGACCCAGTACTTC. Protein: CSARGLASGHQETQYF.

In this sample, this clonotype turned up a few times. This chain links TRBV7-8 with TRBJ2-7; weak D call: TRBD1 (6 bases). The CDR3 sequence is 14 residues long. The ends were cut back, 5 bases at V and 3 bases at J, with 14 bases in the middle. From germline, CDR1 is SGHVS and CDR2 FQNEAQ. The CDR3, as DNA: TGTGCCAGCAGCACCCCGACAGGAATCTACGAGCAGTACTTC. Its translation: CASSTPTGIYEQYF.

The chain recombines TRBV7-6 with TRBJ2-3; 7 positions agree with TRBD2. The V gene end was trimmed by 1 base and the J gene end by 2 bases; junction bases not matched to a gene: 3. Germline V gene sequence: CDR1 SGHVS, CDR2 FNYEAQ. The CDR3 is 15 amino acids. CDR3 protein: CASSLGAGNTDTQYF. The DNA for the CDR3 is TGTGCCAGCAGCTTAGGAGCGGGGAACACAGATACGCAGTATTTT.

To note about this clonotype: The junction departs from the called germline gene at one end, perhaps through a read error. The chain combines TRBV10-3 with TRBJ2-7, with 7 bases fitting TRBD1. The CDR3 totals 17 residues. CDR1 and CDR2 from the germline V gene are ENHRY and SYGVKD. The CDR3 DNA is TGTGCCAGCAGTCTGACCTCGGGACAGTTGGGCTCCTACGAGCAGTACTTC. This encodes CASSLTSGQLGSYEQYF.

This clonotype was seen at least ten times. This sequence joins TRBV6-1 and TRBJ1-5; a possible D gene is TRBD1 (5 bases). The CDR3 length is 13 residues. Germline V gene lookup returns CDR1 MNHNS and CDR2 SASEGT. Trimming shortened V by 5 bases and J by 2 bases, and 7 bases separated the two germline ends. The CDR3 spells CASSPTGNQPQHF. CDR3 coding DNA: TGTGCCAGCAGTCCGACAGGCAATCAGCCCCAGCATTTT.

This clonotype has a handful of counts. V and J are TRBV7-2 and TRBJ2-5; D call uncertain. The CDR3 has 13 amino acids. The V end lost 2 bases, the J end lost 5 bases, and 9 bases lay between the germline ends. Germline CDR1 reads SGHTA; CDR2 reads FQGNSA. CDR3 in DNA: TGTGCCAGCAGCTTAAAGGGTGGCGAGACCCAGTACTTC. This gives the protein CASSLKGGETQYF.

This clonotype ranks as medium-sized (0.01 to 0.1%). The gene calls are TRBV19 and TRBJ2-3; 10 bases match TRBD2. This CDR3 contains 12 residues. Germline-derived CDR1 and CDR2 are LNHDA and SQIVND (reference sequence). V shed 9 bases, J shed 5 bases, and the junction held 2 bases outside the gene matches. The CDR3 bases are TGTGCCAGCAGACTAGCGGGAGATACGCAGTATTTT. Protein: CASRLAGDTQYF.

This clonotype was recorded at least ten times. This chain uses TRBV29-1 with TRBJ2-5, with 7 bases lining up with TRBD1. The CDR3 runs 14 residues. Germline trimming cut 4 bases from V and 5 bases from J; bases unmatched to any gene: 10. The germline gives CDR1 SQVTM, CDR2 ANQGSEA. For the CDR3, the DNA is TGCAGCGTTGCGGGCAGGGGCAGGGGGGAGACCCAGTACTTC. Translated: CSVAGRGRGETQYF.

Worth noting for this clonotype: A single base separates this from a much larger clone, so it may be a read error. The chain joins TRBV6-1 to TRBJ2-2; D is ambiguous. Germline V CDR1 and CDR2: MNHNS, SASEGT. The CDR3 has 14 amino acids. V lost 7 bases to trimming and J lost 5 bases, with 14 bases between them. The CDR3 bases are TGTGCCAGCATTAGTGGTGTGGGGACCGGGGAGCTGTTTTTT. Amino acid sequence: CASISGVGTGELFF.

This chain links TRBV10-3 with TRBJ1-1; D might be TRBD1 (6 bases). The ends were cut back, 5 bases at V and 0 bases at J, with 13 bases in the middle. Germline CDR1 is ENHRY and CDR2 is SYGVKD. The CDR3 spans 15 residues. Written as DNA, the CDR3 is TGTGCCATCAGTAGAGGGGGGGGAGTGAACACTGAAGCTTTCTTT. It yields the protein CAISRGGGVNTEAFF.

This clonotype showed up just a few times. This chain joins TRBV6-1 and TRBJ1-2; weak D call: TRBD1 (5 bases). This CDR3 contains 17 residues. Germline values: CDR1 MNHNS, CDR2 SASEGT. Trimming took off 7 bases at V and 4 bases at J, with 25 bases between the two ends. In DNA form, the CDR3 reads TGTGCCAGCAACTCCGGCTTAGGGACGGCCATTACCTATGGCTACACCTTC. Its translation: CASNSGLGTAITYGYTF.

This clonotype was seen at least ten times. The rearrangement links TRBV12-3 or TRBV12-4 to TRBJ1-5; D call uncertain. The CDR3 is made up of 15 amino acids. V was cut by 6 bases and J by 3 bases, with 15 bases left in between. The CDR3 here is CASSTEDGANQPQHF. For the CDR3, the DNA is TGTGCCAGCAGCACAGAGGACGGAGCCAATCAGCCCCAGCATTTT.